Sequencing of this T cell receptor (beta chain) was carried out in a study of T-cell reconstitution after alpha-beta-depleted transplantation in children. The TCRbeta library incorporated unique molecular identifiers. One entry per CDR3 protein results from TCRdb running MiXCR on the PCR reads. The sample has some 240,000 distinct CDR3 sequences, around 12% seen once. This clonotype was observed at least ten times. The clonotype was recovered from a human donor who donated a stem cell graft to a child with acute lymphoblastic leukemia. The material was PBMCs from the stem cell graft donor, obtained from the stem cell graft.

CDR3 DNA sequence: TGTGCCAGCAGTTTGGACGAGGACAATGAGCAGTTCTTC. It codes for CASSLDEDNEQFF. This rearrangement joins TRBV28 to TRBJ2-1; D is unresolved. V was shortened by 3 bases and J by 5 bases, with 8 bases between the two germline ends. This CDR3 has 13 amino acids. CDR1 MDHEN and CDR2 SYDVKM come from the germline V gene.